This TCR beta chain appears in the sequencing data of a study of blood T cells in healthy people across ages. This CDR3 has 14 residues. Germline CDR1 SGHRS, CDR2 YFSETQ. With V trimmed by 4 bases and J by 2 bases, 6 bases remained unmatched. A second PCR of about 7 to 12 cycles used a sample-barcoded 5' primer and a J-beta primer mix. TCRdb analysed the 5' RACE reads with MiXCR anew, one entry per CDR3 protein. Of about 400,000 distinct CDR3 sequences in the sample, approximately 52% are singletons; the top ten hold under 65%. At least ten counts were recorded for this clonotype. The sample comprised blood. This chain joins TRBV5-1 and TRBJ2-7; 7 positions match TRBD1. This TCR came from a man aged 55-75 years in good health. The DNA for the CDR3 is TGCGCCAGCAGCCATGGACAGGCCCCCTACGAGCAGTACTTC. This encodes CASSHGQAPYEQYF. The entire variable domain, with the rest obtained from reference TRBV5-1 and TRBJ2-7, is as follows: KAGVTQTPRYLIKTRGQQVTLSCSPISGHRSVSWYQQTPGQGLQFLFEYFSETQRNKGNFPGRFSGRQFSNSRSEMNVSTLELGDSALYLCASSHGQAPYEQYFGPGTRLTVT.